Sequencing of this T cell receptor (beta chain) was carried out in a study of cytomegalovirus exposure and HLA in healthy donors. Findings and limits, study-wide: Cytomegalovirus status was reportedly diagnosed by the classifier with high specificity and sensitivity. Being productive about 90% or about 30% of the time was typical of most TCR beta V segments in an earlier analysis. In a later analysis, a genetic analysis reported fewer productive-TCR N-insertions in an Asian-associated ancestry cluster than the cohort average. Later work associated more than 15,000 TCR beta sequences with HLA alleles at 0.05 false discovery rate.

The PCR used 60 Vbeta and 13 Jbeta primers. The protocol was immunoSEQ multiplex PCR, while the TCRdb copy is restricted to in-frame clones and leaves out a portion. The data show 250,000 to 350,000 clones, over 70% seen once. Germline CDR1 reads SNHLY; CDR2 reads FYNNEI. The CDR3 totals 15 residues. The junction had 5 bases not matched to a gene; V was cut back by 5 bases and J by 2 bases. To note about this clone: What it recognizes is unknown.

The clonotype was recovered from a girl aged 2 to 9 in good health and CMV-seronegative. Sequencing was done on a sample of PBMCs. The V call is TRBV2, the J call TRBJ2-7; 11 bases match TRBD2. CDR3 amino acids: CASSPTSGGAYEQYF. DNA for the CDR3: TGTGCCAGCAGTCCCACTAGCGGGGGTGCCTACGAGCAGTACTTC.